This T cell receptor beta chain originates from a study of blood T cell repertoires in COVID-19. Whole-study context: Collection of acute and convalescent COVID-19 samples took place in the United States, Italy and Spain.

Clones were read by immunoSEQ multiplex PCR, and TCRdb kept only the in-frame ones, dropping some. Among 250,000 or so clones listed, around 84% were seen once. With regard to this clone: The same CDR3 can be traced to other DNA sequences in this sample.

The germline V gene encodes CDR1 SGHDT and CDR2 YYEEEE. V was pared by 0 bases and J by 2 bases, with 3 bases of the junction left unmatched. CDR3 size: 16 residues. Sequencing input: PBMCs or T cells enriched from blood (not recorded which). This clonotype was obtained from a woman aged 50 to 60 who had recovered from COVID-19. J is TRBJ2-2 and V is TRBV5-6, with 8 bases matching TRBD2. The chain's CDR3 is CASSLGLAGNTGELFF. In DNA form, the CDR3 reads TGTGCCAGCAGCTTGGGGCTAGCGGGTAACACCGGGGAGCTGTTTTTT.